The 28 T cell receptor beta chains reported below all come from one sample, sequenced in a study of blood T cell repertoires in COVID-19. TCRdb's table, derived via immunoSEQ multiplex PCR, lists solely in-frame clones and lacks some. The table includes fewer than 250,000 clones, over 75% detected once. Sequencing used PBMCs or T cells enriched from blood (not recorded which). The receptors were gathered from a young man in a cohort exposed to, infected with or recovered from COVID-19 (not recorded which).

This chain joins TRBV27 and TRBJ2-1; 11 bases are shared with TRBD2. The CDR3 is 19 amino acids. The junction had 19 bases not matched to a gene; V was cut back by 6 bases and J by 6 bases. Germline loops: CDR1 MNHEY, CDR2 SMNVEV (reference sequence). Here the CDR3 DNA reads TGTGCCAGCAGCCCCCCCTCGGGAACTAGCGGGAGCGTGGGCAATGAGCAGTTCTTC. Amino acid sequence: CASSPPSGTSGSVGNEQFF.

CDR3 in DNA: TGCGCCAGCGCTAATGACAGGGCCCGGGGCACAGATACGCAGTATTTT. Its translation is CASANDRARGTDTQYF. The rearrangement uses TRBV5-1 and TRBJ2-3; 7 bases agree with TRBD1. The germline V gene has CDR1 SGHRS and CDR2 YFSETQ. This CDR3 contains 16 residues. V trimming: 7 bases; J trimming: 1 base; junction bases outside the gene matches: 12.

The rearrangement links TRBV15 to TRBJ2-7; D remains ambiguous. CDR1 is LNHNV, CDR2 YYDKDF, per germline (reference sequence). The CDR3 totals 14 residues. The V and J ends lost 3 bases and 3 bases respectively, with 12 bases between them. The CDR3 DNA sequence: TGTGCCACCAGCAGGGCTGGAGCGAACTACGAGCAGTACTTC. This encodes CATSRAGANYEQYF.

This sequence joins TRBV24-1 and TRBJ2-1; possibly TRBD2 for D (5 bases). CDR3 length: 15 residues. The V gene lost 3 bases and the J gene lost 5 bases, with 13 bases spanning the gap. Germline CDR1 KGHDR, CDR2 SFDVKD. The CDR3: CATSDPGVVNNEQFF. The DNA of the CDR3 is TGTGCCACCAGTGATCCCGGGGTCGTCAACAATGAGCAGTTCTTC.

J is TRBJ1-1 and V is TRBV6-5; D may be TRBD1 (6 bases). The CDR3 spans 10 residues. CDR1 and CDR2 (germline): MNHEY, SVGAGI. V was clipped by 7 bases and J by 8 bases, with 8 bases between them. The CDR3 is CASNGQEAFF. The CDR3 nucleotides are TGTGCCAGCAATGGACAGGAAGCTTTCTTT.

The rearrangement links TRBV7-8 to TRBJ1-1, with 9 bases fitting TRBD1. The CDR3 totals 15 residues. Germline-derived CDR1 and CDR2 are SGHVS and FQNEAQ. The junction had 9 bases not matched to a gene; V was cut back by 5 bases and J by 5 bases. CDR3 loop: CASSLRTGVMTEAFF. In DNA form, the CDR3 reads TGTGCCAGCAGCCTCCGGACAGGGGTGATGACTGAAGCTTTCTTT.

The V and J genes are TRBV20-1 and TRBJ1-1; the D is unclear. CDR3 length: 11 residues. From germline, CDR1 is DFQATT and CDR2 SNEGSKA (reference sequence). The V gene lost 5 bases and the J gene lost 10 bases, with 14 bases spanning the gap. The DNA of the CDR3 is TGCAGTGCTGGGAGTACCGGTGGAGCTTTCTTT. Its translation is CSAGSTGGAFF.

The chain uses TRBV4-1 and TRBJ2-5, with D uncertain. Trimming took off 1 base at V and 3 bases at J, with 24 bases between the two ends. There are 19 residues in the CDR3. From germline, CDR1 is MGHRA and CDR2 YSYEKL. The CDR3 bases are TGCGCCAGCAGCCAAGTCACCCCCGTAGAGTTAGGCGGAAAAGAGACCCAGTACTTC. Translation: CASSQVTPVELGGKETQYF.

In DNA, the CDR3 is TGTGCCAGCAGTTTAGCAGGGTTGGTAAGGACTGAAGCTTTCTTT. It is translated as CASSLAGLVRTEAFF. This sequence joins TRBV28 and TRBJ1-1, with D possibly TRBD1 on 5 matching bases. This CDR3 comprises 15 residues. V lost 2 bases, J lost 5 bases, and 15 bases lay in between. Germline assignment: CDR1 MDHEN and CDR2 SYDVKM.

This chain connects TRBV27 to TRBJ2-7; the D gene is possibly TRBD2 (5 bases). Germline CDR1 MNHEY, CDR2 SMNVEV (reference sequence). The CDR3 has 15 amino acids. The V end was cut by 2 bases, the J end by 0 bases, with 11 bases between. CDR3 nucleotide sequence: TGTGCCAGCAGTTTAACTCAGCGGAGCTCCTACGAGCAGTACTTC. This encodes CASSLTQRSSYEQYF.

This chain uses TRBV5-4 with TRBJ1-2; D is unresolved. V was trimmed by 7 bases and J by 3 bases, leaving 7 bases between them. The CDR3 contains 11 residues. The germline V gene has CDR1 SGHNT and CDR2 YYREEE (reference sequence). CDR3 loop: CASRRDYGYTF. For the CDR3, the DNA is TGTGCCAGCCGGAGGGACTATGGCTACACCTTC.

The chain uses TRBV11-2 and TRBJ2-4; 8 bases map to TRBD2. V lost 0 bases to trimming and J lost 4 bases; unmatched junction nucleotides: 17. From germline, CDR1 is SGHAT and CDR2 FQNNGV. The CDR3 totals 20 residues. The CDR3 sequence is CASSLDGAGAGARTKNIQYF. In DNA form, the CDR3 reads TGTGCCAGCAGCTTAGACGGGGCGGGAGCGGGGGCGCGAACTAAAAACATTCAGTACTTC. Drawing the rest from reference TRBV11-2 and TRBJ2-4, the complete variable domain is EAGVAQSPRYKIIEKRQSVAFWCNPISGHATLYWYQQILGQGPKLLIQFQNNGVVDDSQLPKDRFSAERLKGVDSTLKIQPAKLEDSAVYLCASSLDGAGAGARTKNIQYFGAGTRLSVL.

This clone was recorded many times. The chain joins TRBV6-1 to TRBJ2-7; 10 nucleotides line up with TRBD2. Germline trimming cut 2 bases from V and 5 bases from J; bases unmatched to any gene: 9. Germline V gene sequence: CDR1 MNHNS, CDR2 SASEGT. CDR3 length: 16 amino acids. The CDR3 nucleotides read TGTGCCAGCAGTGAATTGGTTGCTAGCGGGAGCCACGAGCAGTACTTC. Its translation: CASSELVASGSHEQYF.

This clone has just one count. CDR3 nucleotide sequence: TGTGCCAGCAGCCCTGGCGTTGGCGGTAATGAGCAGTTCTTC. Translated: CASSPGVGGNEQFF. This chain joins TRBV28 and TRBJ2-1, with D unclear. Germline CDR1 reads MDHEN; CDR2 reads SYDVKM. Trimming pared 6 bases from V and 7 bases from J, leaving 16 bases between. This CDR3 comprises 14 residues.

Comment on this clone: Other nucleotide sequences from this sample produce the same CDR3. The V and J genes are TRBV19 and TRBJ1-5, with TRBD1 matching 8 bases. Trimming cost V 8 bases and J 1 base; bases outside gene matches: 1. Per germline, CDR1 LNHDA and CDR2 SQIVND (reference sequence). CDR3 size: 13 residues. The CDR3 region has the DNA TGTGCCAGTCGGGACAGGAGCAATCAGCCCCAGCATTTT. It translates to CASRDRSNQPQHF.

This clone was detected once. The V call is TRBV5-1, the J call TRBJ2-1, with D possibly being TRBD1 (6 bases). The germline gives CDR1 SGHRS, CDR2 YFSETQ. This CDR3 region has 15 residues. V was shortened by 0 bases and J by 5 bases, with 12 bases between the two germline ends. The CDR3 here is CASSLAAGVNNEQFF. The CDR3 region has the DNA TGCGCCAGCAGCTTGGCGGCAGGGGTTAACAATGAGCAGTTCTTC.

Only a few counts were recorded for this clone. V usage is TRBV11-2 and J usage is TRBJ1-2; no definite D call. Per the germline V gene, CDR1 is SGHAT and CDR2 is FQNNGV. Trimming left V 0 bases short and J 1 base short, with 15 bases between. The length of the CDR3 is 17 residues. The CDR3 DNA follows: TGTGCCAGCAGCTTAGATCAAGCCTGGAGAGTTAACTATGGCTACACCTTC. The encoded protein is CASSLDQAWRVNYGYTF. The variable domain in full, with the rest retrieved from reference TRBV11-2 and TRBJ1-2, is EAGVAQSPRYKIIEKRQSVAFWCNPISGHATLYWYQQILGQGPKLLIQFQNNGVVDDSQLPKDRFSAERLKGVDSTLKIQPAKLEDSAVYLCASSLDQAWRVNYGYTFGSGTRLTVV.

CDR3 in DNA: TGTGCCAGCAGCTTAGCTGGCGGAGTCAATCAGCCCCAGCATTTT. Its translation is CASSLAGGVNQPQHF. The chain links TRBV7-8 to TRBJ1-5; D ambiguous. There are 15 residues in the CDR3. Trimming left V 0 bases short and J 3 bases short, with 9 bases between. CDR1 SGHVS and CDR2 FQNEAQ come from the germline V gene.

This sequence joins TRBV3-1 (or the pseudogene TRBV3-2) and TRBJ2-7; 7 nucleotides agree with TRBD2. Per germline, CDR1 LGHDT and CDR2 YNNKEL (reference sequence). This CDR3 has 12 residues. Losses at the gene ends were 10 bases for V and 2 bases for J; bases not matched to a gene: 5. CDR3 region: CAIGGGAYEQYF. The CDR3, as DNA: TGTGCCATCGGCGGGGGAGCCTACGAGCAGTACTTC.

The chain employs TRBV6-4 and TRBJ2-2; D gene unclear. The CDR3 spans 13 residues. CDR1 is MRHNA and CDR2 is SNTAGT in the germline V gene. Trimming left V 6 bases short and J 3 bases short, with 8 bases between. CDR3 sequence: CASRPSDTGELFF. The CDR3 region has the DNA TGTGCCAGCAGACCTTCGGACACCGGGGAGCTGTTTTTT.

J is TRBJ1-4 and V is TRBV9; D is uncertain. Trimming shortened V by 3 bases and J by 8 bases, and 11 bases separated the two germline ends. Germline loops: CDR1 SGDLS, CDR2 YYNGEE. The CDR3 totals 13 residues. In DNA form, the CDR3 reads TGTGCCAGCAGCGGAGGGCTCTGGGAAAAACTGTTTTTT. Its translation is CASSGGLWEKLFF. The complete variable domain, with remaining parts taken from reference TRBV9 and TRBJ1-4, reads DSGVTQTPKHLITATGQRVTLRCSPRSGDLSVYWYQQSLDQGLQFLIQYYNGEERAKGNILERFSAQQFPDLHSELNLSSLELGDSALYFCASSGGLWEKLFFGSGTQLSVL.

This rearrangement joins TRBV12-5 to TRBJ1-2, with D unresolved. V was trimmed by 1 base and J by 7 bases, leaving 10 bases between them. The germline CDR1 and CDR2 sequences are LGHNT and FRNRAP. The CDR3 consists of 13 residues. CDR3 sequence reads: CASGLGSAGGYTF. The CDR3 nucleotides read TGTGCTAGTGGTTTGGGGAGCGCCGGTGGCTACACCTTC.

The CDR3 bases are TGTGCCAGCAGTTTACCCCACAGGGGGCTACGGCATTCACCCCTCCACTTT. It specifies CASSLPHRGLRHSPLHF. This chain links TRBV27 with TRBJ1-6, with 9 bases matching TRBD1. The CDR3 has 17 amino acids. Germline CDR1 MNHEY, CDR2 SMNVEV (reference sequence). The J segment lost 8 bases and the V segment lost 2 bases, leaving 10 bases of the junction unmatched.

This chain connects TRBV11-2 to TRBJ2-7, with 9 bases matching TRBD1. Trimming at V came to 5 bases and at J to 4 bases, leaving 9 bases not matched to a gene. This CDR3 has 15 residues. Germline CDR1 and CDR2: SGHAT and FQNNGV. CDR3 residues: CASSDPGQGSYEQYF. DNA for the CDR3: TGTGCCAGCAGCGATCCCGGACAGGGGTCATACGAGCAGTACTTC.

The CDR3 region has the DNA TGTGCCAGTAGTATAAGGCATCGAGGGGGCACCGGGGAGCTGTTTTTT. Amino acids: CASSIRHRGGTGELFF. J is TRBJ2-2 and V is TRBV19, with D possibly matching TRBD1 (6 bases). The germline V gene encodes CDR1 LNHDA and CDR2 SQIVND (reference sequence). This CDR3 spans 16 amino acids. Trimming removed 2 bases from V and 4 bases from J, with 14 bases in between.

The rearrangement links TRBV1 to TRBJ2-1; TRBD2 is the table's D call and was not checked against the DNA. TRBV1 is listed as a pseudogene. This CDR3 has 15 residues. CDR3 amino acids: CTSSHDTSGRPGKFF. Here the CDR3 DNA reads TGCACCAGCAGCCATGATACTAGCGGGAGGCCAGGTAAGTTCTTC.

This clone has only one observation. This chain uses TRBV7-2 with TRBJ2-7; possibly TRBD2 for D (5 bases). Germline CDR1 and CDR2: SGHTA and FQGNSA. CDR3 length equals 13 residues. The V and J ends lost 4 bases and 5 bases respectively, with 12 bases between them. The CDR3 nucleotides are TGTGCCAGCAGCTCCGGACTTTTAAACGAGCAGTACTTC. Amino acids: CASSSGLLNEQYF. The entire variable domain, with the rest obtained from reference TRBV7-2 and TRBJ2-7, is as follows: GAGVSQSPSNKVTEKGKDVELRCDPISGHTALYWYRQSLGQGLEFLIYFQGNSAPDKSGLPSDRFSAERTGGSVSTLTIQRTQQEDSAVYLCASSSGLLNEQYFGPGTRLTVT.

The V and J genes are TRBV20-1 and TRBJ2-3; D remains unclear. Trimming removed 2 bases at V and 10 bases at J, with 7 bases between. The germline gives CDR1 DFQATT, CDR2 SNEGSKA (reference sequence). The CDR3 consists of 10 residues. CDR3 amino acids: CSARKSAQYF. The DNA for the CDR3 is TGCAGTGCTAGAAAATCAGCGCAGTATTTT.